This TCR beta chain derives from a study of blood T cell repertoires in COVID-19. Study in general: Spain, Italy and the United States supplied samples that represented acute and convalescent COVID-19. PBMCs, B-cell-depleted T cells, or T cells were the source of the cDNA or gDNA that made up the material.

V trimming: 3 bases; J trimming: 1 base; junction bases outside the gene matches: 10. Germline lookup yields CDR1 SGHDT and CDR2 YYEEEE. The CDR3 runs to 17 residues. How the authors handled the data: Researchers report that nucleated cell counts were estimated from reference gene primer amplification. Libraries were prepared by immunoSEQ multiplex PCR; TCRdb keeps only in-frame clonotypes and omits some of them. V and J calls and clone size are copied from that table; D and trimming were computed from the DNA. This sample has approximately 70,000 clones, with roughly 90% found just once. The sample comprised peripheral blood. The sequence was collected from a woman aged 55-69 years with active COVID-19. V and J are TRBV5-6 and TRBJ1-3; 7 nucleotides align to TRBD1. CDR3 sequence reads: CASSSWGTGVSGNTIYF. The CDR3 DNA is TGTGCCAGCAGCTCCTGGGGTACAGGGGTGTCTGGAAACACCATATATTTT.